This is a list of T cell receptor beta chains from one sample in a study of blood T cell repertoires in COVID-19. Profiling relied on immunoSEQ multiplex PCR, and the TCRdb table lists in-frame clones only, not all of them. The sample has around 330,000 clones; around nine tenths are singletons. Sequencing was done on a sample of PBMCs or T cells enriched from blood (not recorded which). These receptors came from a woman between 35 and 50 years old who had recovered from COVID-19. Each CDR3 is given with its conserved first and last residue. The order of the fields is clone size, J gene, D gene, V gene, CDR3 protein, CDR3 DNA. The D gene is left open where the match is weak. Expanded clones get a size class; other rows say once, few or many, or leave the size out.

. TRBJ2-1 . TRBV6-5 CASSYSWALNEQFF TGTGCCAGCAGTTACTCTTGGGCATTGAATGAGCAGTTCTTC
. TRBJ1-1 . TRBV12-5 CASGWTPGVGTEAFF TGTGCTAGTGGTTGGACCCCGGGGGTTGGCACTGAAGCTTTCTTT
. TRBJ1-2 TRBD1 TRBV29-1 CSDGQGDNYGYTF TGCAGCGACGGACAGGGCGATAACTATGGCTACACCTTC
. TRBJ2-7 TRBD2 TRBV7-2 CASSLSPSGGSSEQYF TGTGCCAGCAGCTTATCGCCTAGCGGGGGGTCCTCCGAGCAGTACTTC
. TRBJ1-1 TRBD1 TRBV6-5 CAARRSGGNTEAFF TGTGCCGCAAGGCGCTCAGGGGGGAACACTGAAGCTTTCTTT
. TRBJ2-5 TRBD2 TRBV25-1 CASSVRGKYQETQYF TGTGCCAGCAGTGTGCGGGGGAAGTACCAAGAGACCCAGTACTTC
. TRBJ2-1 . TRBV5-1 CASSSEGTYNEQFF TGCGCCAGCAGCTCAGAGGGTACCTACAATGAGCAGTTCTTC
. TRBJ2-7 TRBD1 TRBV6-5 CASSQGQSYEQYF TGTGCCAGCAGCCAGGGACAGAGCTACGAGCAGTACTTC
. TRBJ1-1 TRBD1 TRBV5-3 CAGGGQGACTEAFF TGTGCCGGTGGCGGACAGGGGGCCTGCACTGAAGCTTTCTTT
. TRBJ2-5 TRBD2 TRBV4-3 CASSPGLAGGQETQYF TGCGCCAGCAGTCCTGGACTAGCGGGGGGTCAAGAGACCCAGTACTTC
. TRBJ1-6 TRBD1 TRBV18 CASSRGQGADSPLHF TGTGCCAGCTCTCGGGGGCAGGGGGCAGATTCACCCCTCCACTTT
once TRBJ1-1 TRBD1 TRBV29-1 CSVEDPDRENTEAFF TGCAGCGTTGAAGATCCTGACAGGGAGAACACTGAAGCTTTCTTT